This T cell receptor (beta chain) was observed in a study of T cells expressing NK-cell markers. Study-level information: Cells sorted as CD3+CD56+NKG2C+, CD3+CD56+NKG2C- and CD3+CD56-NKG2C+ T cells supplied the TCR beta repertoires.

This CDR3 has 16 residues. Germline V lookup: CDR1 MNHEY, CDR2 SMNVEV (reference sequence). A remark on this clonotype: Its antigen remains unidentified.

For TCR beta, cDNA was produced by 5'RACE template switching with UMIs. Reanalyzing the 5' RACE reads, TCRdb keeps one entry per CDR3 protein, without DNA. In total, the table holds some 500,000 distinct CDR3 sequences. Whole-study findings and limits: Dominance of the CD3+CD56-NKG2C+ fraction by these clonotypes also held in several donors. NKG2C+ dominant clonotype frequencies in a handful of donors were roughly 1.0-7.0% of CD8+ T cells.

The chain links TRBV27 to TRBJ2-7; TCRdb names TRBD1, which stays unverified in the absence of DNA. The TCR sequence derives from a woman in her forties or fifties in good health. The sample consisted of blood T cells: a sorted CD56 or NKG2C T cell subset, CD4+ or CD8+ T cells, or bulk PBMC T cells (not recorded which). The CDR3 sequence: CASSPLQGVTGYEQYF.